A single count supports the clone carrying this T cell receptor (beta chain). The target antigen is unknown. Preparing the TCRbeta library involved the use of unique molecular identifiers. TCRdb re-called the PCR reads through MiXCR, storing one row per CDR3 protein. Of approximately 800,000 distinct CDR3 sequences in the sample, 15% to 20% were seen once. The source of the sample is a study of T-cell reconstitution after alpha-beta-depleted transplantation in children. Findings and limits, study-wide: T-cell counts and diversity at one year following transplant were attributed mainly to newly produced T cells. Several hundred expanded graft clones reportedly gave rise to the alpha-beta T cells present about two months after transplant.

The origin of this receptor is a male patient aged 10 to 17 who had a stem cell transplant for acute lymphoblastic leukemia, so the T cells may come from the graft donor. Sequences were derived from PBMCs, mostly from graft donor cells, sampled 360 days after TCRalphabeta/CD19-depleted stem cell transplant.

The CDR3 DNA is TGTGCCAGCAGTTTAAGTGTGCCGGAATTTCCCTACGAGCAGTACTTC. Translated: CASSLSVPEFPYEQYF. The chain employs TRBV12-3 or TRBV12-4 and TRBJ2-7; D is ambiguous. This CDR3 is 16 amino acids long. V shed 2 bases and J shed 2 bases, with 16 bases lying between them.